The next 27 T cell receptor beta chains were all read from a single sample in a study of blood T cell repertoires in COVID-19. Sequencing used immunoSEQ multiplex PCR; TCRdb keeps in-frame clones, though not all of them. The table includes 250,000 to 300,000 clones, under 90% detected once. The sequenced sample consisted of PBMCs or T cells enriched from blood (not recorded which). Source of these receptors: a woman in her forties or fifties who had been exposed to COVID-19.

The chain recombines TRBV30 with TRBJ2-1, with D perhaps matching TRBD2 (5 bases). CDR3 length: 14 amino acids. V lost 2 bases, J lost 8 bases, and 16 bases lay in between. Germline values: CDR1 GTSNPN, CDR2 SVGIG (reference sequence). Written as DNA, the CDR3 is TGTGCCTGGAGTCGGAACCTAGCAGTCGATGAGCAGTTCTTC. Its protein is CAWSRNLAVDEQFF.

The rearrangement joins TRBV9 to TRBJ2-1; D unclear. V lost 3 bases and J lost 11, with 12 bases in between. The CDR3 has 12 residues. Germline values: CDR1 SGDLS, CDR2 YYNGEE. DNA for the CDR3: TGTGCCAGCAGCGAACTTACTGGGCAGCAGTTCTTC. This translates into CASSELTGQQFF.

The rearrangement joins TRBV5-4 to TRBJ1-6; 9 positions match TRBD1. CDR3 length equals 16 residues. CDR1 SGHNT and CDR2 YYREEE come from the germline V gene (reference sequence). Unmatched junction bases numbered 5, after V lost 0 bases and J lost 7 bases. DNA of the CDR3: TGTGCCAGCAGCTTGGGACAGGGGGGAAACAATTCACCCCTCCACTTT. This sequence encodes CASSLGQGGNNSPLHF.

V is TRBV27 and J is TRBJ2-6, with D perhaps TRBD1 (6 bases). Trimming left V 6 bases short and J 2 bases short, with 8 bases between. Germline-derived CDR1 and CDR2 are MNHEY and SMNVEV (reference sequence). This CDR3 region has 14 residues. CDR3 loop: CASRRQAGANVLTF. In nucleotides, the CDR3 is TGTGCCAGCAGAAGACAGGCTGGGGCCAACGTCCTGACTTTC.

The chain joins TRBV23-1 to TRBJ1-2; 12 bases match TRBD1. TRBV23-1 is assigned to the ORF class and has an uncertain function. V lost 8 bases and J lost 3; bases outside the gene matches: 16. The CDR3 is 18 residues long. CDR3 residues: CASAIARDRGPRDYGYTF. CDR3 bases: TGCGCCAGCGCTATTGCGAGGGACAGGGGGCCTCGGGACTATGGCTACACCTTC.

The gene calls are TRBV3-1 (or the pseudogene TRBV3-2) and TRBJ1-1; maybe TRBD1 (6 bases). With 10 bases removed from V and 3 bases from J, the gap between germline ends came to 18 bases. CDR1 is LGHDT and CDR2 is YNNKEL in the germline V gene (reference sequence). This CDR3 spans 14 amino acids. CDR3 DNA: TGTGCCACCCGCAAGGGGGGGAAGGACACTGAAGCTTTCTTT. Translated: CATRKGGKDTEAFF.

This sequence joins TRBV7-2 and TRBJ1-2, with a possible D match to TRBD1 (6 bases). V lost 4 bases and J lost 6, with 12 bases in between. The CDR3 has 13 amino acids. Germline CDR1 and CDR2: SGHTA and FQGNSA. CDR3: CASSSQGPHGYTF. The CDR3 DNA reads TGTGCCAGCAGCTCTCAGGGGCCACATGGCTACACCTTC. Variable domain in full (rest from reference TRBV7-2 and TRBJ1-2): GAGVSQSPSNKVTEKGKDVELRCDPISGHTALYWYRQSLGQGLEFLIYFQGNSAPDKSGLPSDRFSAERTGGSVSTLTIQRTQQEDSAVYLCASSSQGPHGYTFGSGTRLTVV.

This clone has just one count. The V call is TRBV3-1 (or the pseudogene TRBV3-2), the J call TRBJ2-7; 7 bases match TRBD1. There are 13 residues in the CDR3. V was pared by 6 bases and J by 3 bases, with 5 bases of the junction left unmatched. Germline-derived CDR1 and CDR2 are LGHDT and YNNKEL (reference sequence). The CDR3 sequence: CASSRGGSYEQYF. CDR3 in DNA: TGTGCCAGCAGTCGAGGGGGCAGCTACGAGCAGTACTTC.

The CDR3 loop is CASCSTSGRLDTQYF. The CDR3 DNA reads as TGTGCCAGTTGTTCGACTAGCGGGCGATTAGATACGCAGTATTTT. This chain uses TRBV19 with TRBJ2-3; 10 bases agree with TRBD2. This CDR3 has 15 amino acids. The J segment lost 5 bases and the V segment lost 8 bases, leaving 10 bases of the junction unmatched. Germline V gene lookup returns CDR1 LNHDA and CDR2 SQIVND (reference sequence).

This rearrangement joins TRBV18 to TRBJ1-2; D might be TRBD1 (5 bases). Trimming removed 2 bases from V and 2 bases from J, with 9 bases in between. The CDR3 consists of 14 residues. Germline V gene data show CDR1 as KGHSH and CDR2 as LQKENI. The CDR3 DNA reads TGTGCCAGCTCACCATTCTCAGGGAACTATGGCTACACCTTC. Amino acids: CASSPFSGNYGYTF.

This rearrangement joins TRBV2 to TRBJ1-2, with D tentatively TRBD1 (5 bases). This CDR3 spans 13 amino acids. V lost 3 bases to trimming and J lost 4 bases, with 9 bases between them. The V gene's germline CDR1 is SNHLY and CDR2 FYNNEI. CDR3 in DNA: TGTGCCAGCAGTGATACGGGACTCTATGGCTACACCTTC. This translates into CASSDTGLYGYTF.

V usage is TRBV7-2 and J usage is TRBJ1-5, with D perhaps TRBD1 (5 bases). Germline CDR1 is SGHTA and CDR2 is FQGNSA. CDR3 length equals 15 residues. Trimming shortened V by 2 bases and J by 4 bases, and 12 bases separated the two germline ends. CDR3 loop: CASSLLLGGNQPQHF. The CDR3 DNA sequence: TGTGCCAGCAGCTTACTTTTGGGGGGAAATCAGCCCCAGCATTTT.

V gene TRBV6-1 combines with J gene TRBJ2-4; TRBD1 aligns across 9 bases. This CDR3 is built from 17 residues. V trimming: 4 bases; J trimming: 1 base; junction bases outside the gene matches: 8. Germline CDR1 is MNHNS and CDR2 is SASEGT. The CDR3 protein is CASSVSVTGGAKNIQYF. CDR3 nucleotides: TGTGCCAGCAGTGTTTCCGTGACAGGGGGTGCCAAAAACATTCAGTACTTC.

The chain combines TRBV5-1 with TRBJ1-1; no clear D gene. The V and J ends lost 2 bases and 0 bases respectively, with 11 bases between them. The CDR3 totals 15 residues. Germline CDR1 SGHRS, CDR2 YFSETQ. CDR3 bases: TGCGCCAGCAGCTTTAGTACCGGGGTGAACACTGAAGCTTTCTTT. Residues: CASSFSTGVNTEAFF.

CDR3 sequence reads: CASSHHSKRGRTGELFF. The CDR3 nucleotides are TGTGCCAGCAGCCACCACTCTAAGCGGGGACGTACCGGGGAGCTGTTTTTT. J is TRBJ2-2 and V is TRBV7-9, with 7 bases identical to TRBD2. The CDR3 loop spans 17 amino acids. Trimming cost V 5 bases and J 5 bases; bases outside gene matches: 14. Germline CDR1 and CDR2: SEHNR and FQNEAQ (reference sequence).

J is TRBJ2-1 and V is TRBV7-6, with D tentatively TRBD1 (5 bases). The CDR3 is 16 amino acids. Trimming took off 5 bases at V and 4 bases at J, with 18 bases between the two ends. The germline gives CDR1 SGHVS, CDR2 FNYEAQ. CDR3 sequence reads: CASSPQLGKGYNEQFF. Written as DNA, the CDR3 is TGTGCCAGCAGCCCCCAATTAGGTAAGGGGTACAATGAGCAGTTCTTC.

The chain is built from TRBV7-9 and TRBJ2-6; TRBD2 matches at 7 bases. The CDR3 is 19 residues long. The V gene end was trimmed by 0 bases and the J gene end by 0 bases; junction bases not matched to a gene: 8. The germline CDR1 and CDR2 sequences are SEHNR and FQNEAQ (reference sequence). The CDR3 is CASSLAASGFRSGANVLTF. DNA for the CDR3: TGTGCCAGCAGCTTAGCGGCTAGCGGATTTCGCTCTGGGGCCAACGTCCTGACTTTC.

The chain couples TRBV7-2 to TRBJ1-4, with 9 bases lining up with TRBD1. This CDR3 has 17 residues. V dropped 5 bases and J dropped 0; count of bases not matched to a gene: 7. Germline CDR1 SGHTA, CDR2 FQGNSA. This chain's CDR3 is CASSQRTGVSTNEKLFF. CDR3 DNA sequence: TGTGCCAGCAGCCAACGGACAGGGGTGTCAACTAATGAAAAACTGTTTTTT. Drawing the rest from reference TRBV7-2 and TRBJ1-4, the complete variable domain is GAGVSQSPSNKVTEKGKDVELRCDPISGHTALYWYRQSLGQGLEFLIYFQGNSAPDKSGLPSDRFSAERTGGSVSTLTIQRTQQEDSAVYLCASSQRTGVSTNEKLFFGSGTQLSVL.

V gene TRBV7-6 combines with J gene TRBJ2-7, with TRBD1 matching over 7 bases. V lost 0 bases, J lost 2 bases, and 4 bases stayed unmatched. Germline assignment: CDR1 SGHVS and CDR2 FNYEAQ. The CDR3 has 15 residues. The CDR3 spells CASSLASQGTYEQYF. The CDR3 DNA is TGTGCCAGCAGCTTAGCGTCACAGGGGACCTACGAGCAGTACTTC.

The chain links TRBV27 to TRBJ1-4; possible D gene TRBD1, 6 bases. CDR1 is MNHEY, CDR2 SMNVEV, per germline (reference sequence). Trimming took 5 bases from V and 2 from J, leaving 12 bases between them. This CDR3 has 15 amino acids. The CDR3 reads CASSTGLGTNEKLFF. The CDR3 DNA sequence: TGTGCCAGCAGTACAGGGTTGGGGACTAATGAAAAACTGTTTTTT.

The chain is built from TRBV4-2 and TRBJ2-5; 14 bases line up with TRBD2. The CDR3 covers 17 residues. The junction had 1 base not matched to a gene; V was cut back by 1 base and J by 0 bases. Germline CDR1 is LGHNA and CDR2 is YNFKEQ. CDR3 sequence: CASSQGLAGGYQETQYF. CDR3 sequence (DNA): TGTGCCAGCAGCCAAGGACTAGCGGGGGGGTACCAAGAGACCCAGTACTTC.

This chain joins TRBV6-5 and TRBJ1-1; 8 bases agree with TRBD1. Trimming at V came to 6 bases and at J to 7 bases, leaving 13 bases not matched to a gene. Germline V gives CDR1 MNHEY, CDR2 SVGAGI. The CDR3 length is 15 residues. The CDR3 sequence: CASSLPGQASVEAFF. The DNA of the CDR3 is TGTGCCAGCAGCCTGCCGGGACAGGCCTCTGTTGAAGCTTTCTTT.

CDR3 residues: CASSRVRDRVLWADTQYF. CDR3 DNA sequence: TGTGCCAGCAGCCGAGTCCGGGACAGGGTACTATGGGCAGATACGCAGTATTTT. The chain carries TRBV28 and TRBJ2-3; 9 bases are a match to TRBD1. The CDR3 loop spans 18 amino acids. The J segment lost 4 bases and the V segment lost 6 bases, leaving 17 bases of the junction unmatched. CDR1 is MDHEN and CDR2 is SYDVKM in the germline V gene.

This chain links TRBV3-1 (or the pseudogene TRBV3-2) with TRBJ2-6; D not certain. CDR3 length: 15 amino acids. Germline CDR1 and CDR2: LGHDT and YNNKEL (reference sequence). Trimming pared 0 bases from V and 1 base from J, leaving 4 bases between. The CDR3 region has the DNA TGTGCCAGCAGCCAAGATATTTCTGGGGCCAACGTCCTGACTTTC. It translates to CASSQDISGANVLTF.

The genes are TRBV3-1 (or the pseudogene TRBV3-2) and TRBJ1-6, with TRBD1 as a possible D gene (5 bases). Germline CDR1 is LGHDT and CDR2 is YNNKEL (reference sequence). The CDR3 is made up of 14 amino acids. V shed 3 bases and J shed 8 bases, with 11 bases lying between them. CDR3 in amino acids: CASSHRDPDSPLHF. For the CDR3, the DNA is TGTGCCAGCAGCCACAGGGATCCGGATTCACCCCTCCACTTT.

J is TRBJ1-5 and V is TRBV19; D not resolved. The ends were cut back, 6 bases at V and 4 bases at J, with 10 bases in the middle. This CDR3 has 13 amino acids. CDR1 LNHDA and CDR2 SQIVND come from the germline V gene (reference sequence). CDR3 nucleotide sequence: TGTGCCAGTAGCACGACAAAGAATCAGCCCCAGCATTTT. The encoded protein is CASSTTKNQPQHF.

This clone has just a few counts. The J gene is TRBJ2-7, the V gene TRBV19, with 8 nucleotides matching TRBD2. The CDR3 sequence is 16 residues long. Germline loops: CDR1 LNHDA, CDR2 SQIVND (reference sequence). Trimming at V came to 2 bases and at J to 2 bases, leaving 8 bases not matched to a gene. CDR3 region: CASSISRGGLTYEQYF. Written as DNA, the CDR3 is TGTGCCAGTAGTATATCCCGCGGGGGGCTTACCTACGAGCAGTACTTC.